Each of the 8 T cell receptor beta chains below was sequenced from the same sample in a study of T cells after posttransplantation cyclophosphamide. This table comes from immunoSEQ multiplex PCR, and its TCRdb copy is limited to in-frame clones, with some not included. Altogether 20,000 to 25,000 clones are present, 97% being singletons, with the ten largest covering around 0.13%. Cells defined as naive were viable CD3+CD4+ or CD3+CD8+ and CCR7+CD45RA+CD45RO-CD95-CD27+CD28+. The sample consisted of naive CD4+ T cells sorted from PBMCs. These receptors were taken from a man aged 50 to 60 in good health, CMV-negative, and a related stem cell transplant donor.

The V and J genes are TRBV10-3 and TRBJ1-5, with a possible D match to TRBD1 (6 bases). The germline CDR1 and CDR2 sequences are ENHRY and SYGVKD. This CDR3 spans 13 amino acids. Trimming stripped 8 bases from V and 7 bases from J, with 15 bases between. This chain's CDR3 is CAIAGGAGQPQHF. The CDR3, as DNA: TGTGCCATCGCTGGGGGGGCAGGACAGCCCCAGCATTTT.

This chain uses TRBV5-1 with TRBJ1-1, with 7 bases lining up with TRBD1. Germline values: CDR1 SGHRS, CDR2 YFSETQ. The CDR3 sequence is 13 residues long. With 3 bases clipped from V and 5 bases from J, the junction kept 4 bases outside the gene matches. The CDR3 here is CASSSDRETEAFF. The CDR3 region has the DNA TGCGCCAGCAGCTCTGACAGGGAGACTGAAGCTTTCTTT.

This sequence joins TRBV7-9 and TRBJ1-1; D is uncertain. This CDR3 comprises 13 residues. The germline V gene encodes CDR1 SEHNR and CDR2 FQNEAQ (reference sequence). With 6 bases removed from V and 5 bases from J, the gap between germline ends came to 13 bases. This CDR3 reads CASRRTTTTEAFF. CDR3 in DNA: TGTGCCAGCAGAAGAACAACTACAACTGAAGCTTTCTTT.

This sequence joins TRBV21-1 and TRBJ2-7; the table's D call, TRBD1, has no DNA check behind it. TRBV21-1 is labeled a pseudogene. The CDR3 is 17 amino acids. The CDR3 DNA sequence: TGTGCTCAACCCGGACAGGCCCTCCAAGGACTTTTTTACGAGCAGTACTTC. Translating it yields CAQPGQALQGLFYEQYF.

This chain uses TRBV6-1 with TRBJ1-1; D gene ambiguous. This CDR3 has 13 amino acids. Trimming left V 0 bases short and J 8 bases short, with 10 bases between. The V gene's germline CDR1 is MNHNS and CDR2 SASEGT. Here the CDR3 reads CASSEALPREAFF. Written as DNA, the CDR3 is TGTGCCAGCAGTGAAGCACTCCCGCGGGAAGCTTTCTTT.

V and J are TRBV6-5 and TRBJ2-7; 8 nucleotides line up with TRBD1. The CDR3 is 15 amino acids. In germline, CDR1 is MNHEY, CDR2 SVGAGI. After removal of 0 bases from V and 3 bases from J, the junction contained 4 bases not matched to a gene. In DNA, the CDR3 is TGTGCCAGCAGTTACTCGCCAGGGGGCATCTACGAGCAGTACTTC. Amino acids: CASSYSPGGIYEQYF.

This chain links TRBV19 with TRBJ2-2, with D hard to call. The CDR3 consists of 14 residues. Trimming pared 6 bases from V and 0 bases from J, leaving 8 bases between. Germline V gives CDR1 LNHDA, CDR2 SQIVND (reference sequence). The CDR3 coding sequence is TGTGCCAGTAGGAGACAAGCGAACACCGGGGAGCTGTTTTTT. This codes for CASRRQANTGELFF.

This chain joins TRBV27 and TRBJ1-5; TRBD1 might be the D (6 bases). V gave up 3 bases and J gave up 4 bases, with 10 bases separating them. The CDR3 is 14 residues long. CDR1 is MNHEY and CDR2 is SMNVEV in the germline V gene (reference sequence). In DNA form, the CDR3 reads TGTGCCAGCAGTTTTGAGGGGGGGAATCAGCCCCAGCATTTT. As protein: CASSFEGGNQPQHF.